Below, one T cell receptor (beta chain) is given with its context. Its antigen is undetermined. A single heparinised draw of about 100 mL on average was taken per donor. Sorting with CD45RO/CCR7/CD25/CD127/CD95/CD27 yielded naive, central memory, regulatory and stem-like memory CD4+ cells. Reverse transcription of all isolated RNA meant that expressed TCRB transcripts were sequenced. Assay: immunoSEQ multiplex PCR; the TCRdb copy retains only in-frame clones and omits some. The sample has about 170,000 clones; around 8% are singletons. Germline assignment: CDR1 LNHDA and CDR2 SQIVND (reference sequence). With 7 bases clipped from V and 2 bases from J, the junction kept 11 bases outside the gene matches. This CDR3 has 15 residues. These data belong to a study of beta chain features in type 1 diabetes. Study outcomes and limitations: Type 1 diabetes patients had VDJ junctions that carried fewer insertions and more deletions. Type 1 diabetes patients had TCRB CDR3s that were shorter (moderately but significantly so) in all four CD4+ subsets. A potential PCR bias toward shorter templates would be equal in patient and control samples.

The TCR comes from a woman aged 40 to 55 with type 1 diabetes. The rearrangement links TRBV19 to TRBJ2-7, with TRBD1 matching 7 bases. Sequenced sample: central memory CD4+ T cells from blood. CDR3 amino acids: CASTYSKGATYEQYF. The CDR3 DNA sequence: TGTGCCAGTACCTATTCGAAGGGGGCCACCTACGAGCAGTACTTC.